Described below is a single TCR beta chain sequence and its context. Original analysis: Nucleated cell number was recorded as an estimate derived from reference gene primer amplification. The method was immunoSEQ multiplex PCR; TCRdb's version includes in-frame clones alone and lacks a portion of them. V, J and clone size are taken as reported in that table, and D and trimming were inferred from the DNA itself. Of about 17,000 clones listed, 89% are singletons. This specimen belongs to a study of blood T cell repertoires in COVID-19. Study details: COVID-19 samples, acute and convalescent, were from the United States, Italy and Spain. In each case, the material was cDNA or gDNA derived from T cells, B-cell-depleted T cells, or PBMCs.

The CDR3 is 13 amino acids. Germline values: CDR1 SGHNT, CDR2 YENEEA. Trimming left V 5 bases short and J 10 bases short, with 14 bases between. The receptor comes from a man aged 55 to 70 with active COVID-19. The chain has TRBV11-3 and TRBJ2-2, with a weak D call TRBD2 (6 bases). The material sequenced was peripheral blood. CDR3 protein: CASSPGLSLELFF. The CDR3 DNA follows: TGTGCCAGCAGCCCGGGACTCTCCTTGGAGCTGTTTTTT.